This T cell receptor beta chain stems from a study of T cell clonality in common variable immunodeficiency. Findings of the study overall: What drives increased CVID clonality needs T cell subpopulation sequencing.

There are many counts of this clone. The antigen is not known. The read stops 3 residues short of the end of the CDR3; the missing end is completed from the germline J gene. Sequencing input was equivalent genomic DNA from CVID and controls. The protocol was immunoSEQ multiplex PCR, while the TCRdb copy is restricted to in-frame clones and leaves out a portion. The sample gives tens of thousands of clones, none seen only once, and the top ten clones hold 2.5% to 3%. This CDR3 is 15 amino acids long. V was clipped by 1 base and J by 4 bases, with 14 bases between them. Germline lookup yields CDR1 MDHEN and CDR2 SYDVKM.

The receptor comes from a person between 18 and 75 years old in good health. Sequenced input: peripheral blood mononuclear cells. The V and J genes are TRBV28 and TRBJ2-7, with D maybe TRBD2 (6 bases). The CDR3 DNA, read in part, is TGTGCCAGCAGTTTATTTGGGCGGGAAGCTTACGAG. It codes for CASSLFGREAYE. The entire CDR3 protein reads CASSLFGREAYEQYF.